Sequencing of this TCR beta chain was carried out in a study of T cells in Graves' hyperthyroidism and ophthalmopathy. The study's findings and limits: A model of 13 V-J features distinguished ophthalmopathy from stable hyperthyroidism.

Diagnostic decisions used clinical symptoms, serum thyroxine and TRAb, thyroid ultrasound and orbital computed tomography. From RNA transcripts, TCR beta CDR3 regions were amplified. With the HTBI primer set, the TCR CDR3 went through a first round of RT-PCR. TCRdb recomputed calls from the multiplex PCR reads with MiXCR, one row per CDR3 protein. This sample has approximately 380,000 distinct CDR3 sequences, with around 15% found just once. The CDR3 has 14 amino acids. Trimming removed 5 bases from V and 7 bases from J; junction bases left unmatched: 11. Looked up from germline, CDR1 is SEHNR and CDR2 is FQNEAQ (reference sequence). This clonotype was recorded a few times. Its antigen remains unknown.

The V gene is TRBV7-9, the J gene TRBJ2-7; 7 positions agree with TRBD1. Sequenced input: blood. The clonotype originates from a man aged 45-60 years with Graves' ophthalmopathy. CDR3 amino acids: CASSTGQLFGEQYF. The CDR3 coding sequence is TGTGCCAGCAGCACGGGACAGTTATTCGGGGAGCAGTACTTC.